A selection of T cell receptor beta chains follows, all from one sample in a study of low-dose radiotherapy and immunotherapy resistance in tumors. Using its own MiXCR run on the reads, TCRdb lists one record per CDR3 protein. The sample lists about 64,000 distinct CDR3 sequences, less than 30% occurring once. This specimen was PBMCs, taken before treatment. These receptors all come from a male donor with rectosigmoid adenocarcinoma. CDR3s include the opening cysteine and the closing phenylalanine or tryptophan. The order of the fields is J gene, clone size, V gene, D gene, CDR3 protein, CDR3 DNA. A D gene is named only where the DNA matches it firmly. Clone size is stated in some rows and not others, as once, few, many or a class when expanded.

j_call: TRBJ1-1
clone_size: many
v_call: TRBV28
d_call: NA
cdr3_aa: CASRGGASRQTEAFF
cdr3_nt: TGTGCCAGCAGAGGAGGTGCCTCCCGTCAGACTGAAGCTTTCTTT

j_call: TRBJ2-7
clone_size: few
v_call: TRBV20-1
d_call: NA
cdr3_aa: CSAPRAVGEEQYF
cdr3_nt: TGCAGTGCCCCACGGGCCGTAGGAGAAGAGCAGTACTTC

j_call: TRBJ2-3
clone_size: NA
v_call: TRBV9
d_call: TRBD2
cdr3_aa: CASSEGLAGDLDTQYF
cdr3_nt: TGTGCCAGCAGCGAGGGACTAGCGGGAGATCTAGATACGCAGTATTTT

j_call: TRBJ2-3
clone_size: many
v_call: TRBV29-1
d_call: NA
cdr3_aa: CSVVGGRGTDTQYF
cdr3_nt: TGCAGCGTTGTGGGGGGCAGAGGCACAGATACGCAGTATTTT

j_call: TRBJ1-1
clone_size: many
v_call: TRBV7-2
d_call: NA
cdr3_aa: CASSLDRYTEAFF
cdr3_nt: TGTGCCAGCAGCTTGGACCGATACACTGAAGCTTTCTTT

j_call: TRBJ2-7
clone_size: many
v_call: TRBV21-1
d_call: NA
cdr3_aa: CASSKAEGRGGQGISLGEEQYF
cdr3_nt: TGTGCCAGCAGCAAAGCGGAGGGACGGGGAGGACAGGGGATATCCCTGGGCGAGGAGCAGTACTTC

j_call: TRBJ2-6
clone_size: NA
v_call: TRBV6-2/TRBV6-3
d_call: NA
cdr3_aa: CASSGGGEPGANVLTF
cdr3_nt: TGTGCCAGCAGTGGGGGCGGGGAACCTGGGGCCAACGTCCTGACTTTC

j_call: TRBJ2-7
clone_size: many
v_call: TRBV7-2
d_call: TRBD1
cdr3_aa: CASRGTGRSHEQYF
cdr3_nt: TGTGCCAGCAGGGGGACAGGGAGAAGCCACGAGCAGTACTTC

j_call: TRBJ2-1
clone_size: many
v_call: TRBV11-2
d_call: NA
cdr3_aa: CASSLGTISYNEQFF
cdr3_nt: TGTGCCAGCAGCTTAGGGACTATTTCCTACAATGAGCAGTTCTTC

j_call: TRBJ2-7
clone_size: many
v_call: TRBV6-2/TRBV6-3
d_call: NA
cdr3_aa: CASRAASVSSYEQYF
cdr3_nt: TGTGCCAGCAGAGCCGCTAGCGTGAGCTCCTACGAGCAGTACTTC

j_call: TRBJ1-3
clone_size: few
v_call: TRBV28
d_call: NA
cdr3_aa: CASSLSGTSGNTIYF
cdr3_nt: TGTGCCAGCAGTTTATCAGGGACCTCTGGAAACACCATATATTTT